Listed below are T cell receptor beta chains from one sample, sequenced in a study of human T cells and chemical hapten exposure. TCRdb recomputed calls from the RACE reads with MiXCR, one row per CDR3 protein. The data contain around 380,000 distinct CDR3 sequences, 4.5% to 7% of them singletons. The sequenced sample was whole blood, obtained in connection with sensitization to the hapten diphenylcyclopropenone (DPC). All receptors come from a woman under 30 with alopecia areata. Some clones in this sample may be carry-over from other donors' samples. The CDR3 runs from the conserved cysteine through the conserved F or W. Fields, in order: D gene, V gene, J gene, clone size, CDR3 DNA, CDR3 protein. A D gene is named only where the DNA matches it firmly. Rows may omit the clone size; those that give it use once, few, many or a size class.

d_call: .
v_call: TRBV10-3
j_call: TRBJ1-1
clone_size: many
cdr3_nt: TGTGCCATCAGTGAGTCTCTGGGAATCACTGAAGCTTTCTTT
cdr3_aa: CAISESLGITEAFF

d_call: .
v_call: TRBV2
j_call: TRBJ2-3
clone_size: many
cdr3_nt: TGTGCCAGCAGACCAAGGCCAGGCACAGATACGCAGTATTTT
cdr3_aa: CASRPRPGTDTQYF

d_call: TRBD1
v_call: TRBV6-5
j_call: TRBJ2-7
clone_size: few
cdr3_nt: TGTGCCAGCAGCTTTGACAGGGGCCCGCCCTACGAGCAGTACTTC
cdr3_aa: CASSFDRGPPYEQYF

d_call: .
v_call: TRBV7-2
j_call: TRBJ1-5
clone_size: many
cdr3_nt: TGTGCCAGCAGCTTAGGTCCGCGAGGCAATCAGCCCCAGCATTTT
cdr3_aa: CASSLGPRGNQPQHF

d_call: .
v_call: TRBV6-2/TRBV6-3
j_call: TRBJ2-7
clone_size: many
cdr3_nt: TGTGCCAGCAGTTATATGGAGTACCAGGAGCAGTACTTC
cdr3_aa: CASSYMEYQEQYF

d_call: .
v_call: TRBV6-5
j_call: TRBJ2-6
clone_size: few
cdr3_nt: TGTGCCAGCAGTTACTCGCGCATCCGGGACACCCCCTCGGACGTCCTGACTTTC
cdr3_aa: CASSYSRIRDTPSDVLTF

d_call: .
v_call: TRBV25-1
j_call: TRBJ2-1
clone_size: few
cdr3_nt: TGTGCCAGCAGTGAATATCAGGGGGGAAGTCGGAAGCAGTTCTTC
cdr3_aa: CASSEYQGGSRKQFF

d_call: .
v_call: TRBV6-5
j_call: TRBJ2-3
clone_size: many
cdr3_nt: TGTGCCAGCAGTTACTCGTTGGGACACCGAGGTGAGGCAGATACGCAGTATTTT
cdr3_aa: CASSYSLGHRGEADTQYF

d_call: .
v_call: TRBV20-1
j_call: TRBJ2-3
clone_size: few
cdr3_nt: TGCAGTGCTAGAGATCCGGGTCCCAGACCAGATACGCAGTATTTT
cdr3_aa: CSARDPGPRPDTQYF

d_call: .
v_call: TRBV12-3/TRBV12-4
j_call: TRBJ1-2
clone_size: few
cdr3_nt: TGTGCCAGCAGTATCAATTATGGCTACACCTTC
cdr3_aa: CASSINYGYTF

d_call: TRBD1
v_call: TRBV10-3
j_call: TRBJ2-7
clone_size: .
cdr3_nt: TGTGCCATAAAAGAGACAGGGTCCTACGAGCAGTACTTC
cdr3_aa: CAIKETGSYEQYF

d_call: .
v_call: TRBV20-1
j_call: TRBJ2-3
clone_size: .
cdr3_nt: TGCAGTGCTATTAGCGGCACAGATACGCAGTATTTT
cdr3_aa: CSAISGTDTQYF

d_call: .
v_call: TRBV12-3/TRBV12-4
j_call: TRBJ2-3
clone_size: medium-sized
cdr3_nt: TGTGCCAGCACTCCTAGTCGTTACGCTAGCACAGATACGCAGTATTTT
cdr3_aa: CASTPSRYASTDTQYF

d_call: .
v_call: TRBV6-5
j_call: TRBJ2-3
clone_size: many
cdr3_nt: TGTGCCAGCAGTTACTCCCCTCCCAGCCTCACAGATACGCAGTATTTT
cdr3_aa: CASSYSPPSLTDTQYF

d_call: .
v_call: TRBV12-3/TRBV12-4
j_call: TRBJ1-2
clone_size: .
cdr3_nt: TGTGCCAGCAGTTTTGACGGGAACTATGGCTACACCTTC
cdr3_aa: CASSFDGNYGYTF

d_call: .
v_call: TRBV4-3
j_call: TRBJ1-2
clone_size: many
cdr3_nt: TGCGCCAGCAGCCCTGGGCAGGGGCGCTTTGAAAACTATGGCTACACCTTC
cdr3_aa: CASSPGQGRFENYGYTF

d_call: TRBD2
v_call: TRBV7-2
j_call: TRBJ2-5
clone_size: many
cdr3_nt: TGTGCCAGCAGTTTAGCGGGGGGTGAGACCCAGTACTTC
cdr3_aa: CASSLAGGETQYF

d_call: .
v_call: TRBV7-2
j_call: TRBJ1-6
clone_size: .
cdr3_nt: TGTGCCAGCAGCCGAGGGGTCGGGGATTCACCCCTCCACTTT
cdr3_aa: CASSRGVGDSPLHF

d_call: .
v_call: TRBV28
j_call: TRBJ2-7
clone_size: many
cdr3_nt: TGTGCCAGCAGTTTATTGTCGGCAGCACCCACCTACGAGCAGTACTTC
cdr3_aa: CASSLLSAAPTYEQYF

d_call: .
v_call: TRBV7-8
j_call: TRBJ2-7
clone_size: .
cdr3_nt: TGTGCCAGCAGCCCGAGGGGAGTAGAAAGCTCCTACGAGCAGTACTTC
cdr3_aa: CASSPRGVESSYEQYF

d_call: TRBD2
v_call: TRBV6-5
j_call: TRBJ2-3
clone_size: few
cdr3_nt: TGTGCCAGCAGCCGACTAGCGGGGGCCAAAGATACGCAGTATTTT
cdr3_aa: CASSRLAGAKDTQYF

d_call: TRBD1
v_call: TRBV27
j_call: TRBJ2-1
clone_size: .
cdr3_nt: TGTGCCAGCAGTTTATCTATCGGACAGGTTCCCTACAATGAGCAGTTCTTC
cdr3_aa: CASSLSIGQVPYNEQFF

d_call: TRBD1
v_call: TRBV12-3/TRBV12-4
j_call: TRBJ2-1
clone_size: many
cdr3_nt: TGTGCCAGCAGTCCCCGGACAGGGCTATACAATGAGCAGTTCTTC
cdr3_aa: CASSPRTGLYNEQFF

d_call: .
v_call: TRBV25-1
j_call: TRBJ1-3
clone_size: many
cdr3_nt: TGTGCCAGCGGAGAGGACGGGCCCGAAGGAAACACCATATATTTT
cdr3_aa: CASGEDGPEGNTIYF